This TCR beta chain was sequenced during a study of regulatory T cells in long-lasting Graves disease. Study results and limitations: There was favoring of TRBV28, TRBJ1-2 and TRBJ2-5 in persistent disease. More public clonotypes were shared by persistent patients (around 3,000) than by new patients (roughly 910).

Building of the TCR beta libraries involved iRepertoire HTBI primers and Arm-PCR of CDR3 regions. TCRdb analysed the multiplex PCR reads with MiXCR anew, one entry per CDR3 protein. The sample holds 350,000 to 450,000 distinct CDR3 sequences, more than 13% seen once. Time point defined: newly diagnosed GD, antithyroid drugs for less than 3 months. TCR sequences were obtained from RNA taken from PBMCs. This clonotype came up many times. Its antigen is still unknown. Germline V gene data show CDR1 as SGHAT and CDR2 as FQNNGV. Trimming pared 2 bases from V and 5 bases from J, leaving 12 bases between. The CDR3 totals 14 residues. These sequences were also reported in another study, on T cells in Graves' hyperthyroidism and ophthalmopathy.

Sample: peripheral blood mononuclear cells (PBMCs), taken at new diagnosis, from a patient treated with antithyroid drugs. The V gene is TRBV11-2, the J gene TRBJ2-5, with D unresolved. The TCR comes from a woman between 25 and 40 years old with Graves disease. DNA of the CDR3: TGTGCCAGCAGCTTAAGTGGGGTTGGGGAGACCCAGTACTTC. Translation: CASSLSGVGETQYF.